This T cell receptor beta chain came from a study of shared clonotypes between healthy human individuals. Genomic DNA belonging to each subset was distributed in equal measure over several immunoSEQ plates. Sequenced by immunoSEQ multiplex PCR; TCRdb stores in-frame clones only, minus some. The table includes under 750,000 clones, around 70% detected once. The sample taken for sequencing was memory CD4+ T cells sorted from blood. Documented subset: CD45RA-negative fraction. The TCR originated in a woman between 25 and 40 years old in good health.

CDR3 in amino acids: CASISNRGTRPSYEQYF. DNA for the CDR3: TGTGCCAGCATAAGCAACCGCGGCACTCGACCCTCCTACGAGCAGTACTTC. V usage is TRBV28 and J usage is TRBJ2-7; D ambiguous. Germline CDR1 is MDHEN and CDR2 is SYDVKM. Between the trimmed V and J ends, which lost 7 bases and 0 bases, there was a span of 22 bases. The CDR3 consists of 17 residues.